Below, 23 T cell receptor beta chains from the same sample are listed, as sequenced in a study of neurological immune-mediated disorders. TCRdb redid the calling of the 5' RACE reads with MiXCR, one entry per CDR3 protein. The sample lists tens of thousands of distinct CDR3 sequences, roughly 17% occurring once. The sample taken for sequencing was PBMCs. The receptors come from a woman between 35 and 50 years old in good health.

This clonotype was seen repeatedly, ten times or more. The chain carries TRBV5-1 and TRBJ2-1, with 11 positions matching TRBD2. Germline CDR1 is SGHRS and CDR2 is YFSETQ. The CDR3 is 15 residues long. With V trimmed by 6 bases and J by 6 bases, 8 bases remained unmatched. CDR3 sequence reads: CASTLAGGVSNEQFF. CDR3 DNA: TGCGCCAGCACCCTAGCGGGGGGCGTAAGCAATGAGCAGTTCTTC.

This clonotype was counted a few times. This rearrangement joins TRBV7-2 to TRBJ2-7; D may be TRBD2 (7 bases). Germline values: CDR1 SGHTA, CDR2 FQGNSA. There are 14 residues in the CDR3. Trimming stripped 1 base from V and 7 bases from J, with 14 bases between. This chain's CDR3 is CASSLEGGPREQYV. In DNA form, the CDR3 reads TGTGCCAGCAGCTTAGAGGGGGGGCCGCGGGAGCAGTACGTC.

This clonotype was seen a few times. The chain joins TRBV6-2 or TRBV6-3 to TRBJ2-3, with 8 bases that match TRBD1. The V gene end was trimmed by 1 base and the J gene end by 2 bases; junction bases not matched to a gene: 5. The CDR3 is 16 amino acids. CDR1 and CDR2 (germline): MNHEY, SVGEGT. CDR3 DNA: TGTGCCAGCAGTTACTTCAGGACAGGGTTCACAGATACGCAGTATTTT. Translation: CASSYFRTGFTDTQYF.

The chain employs TRBV10-3 and TRBJ1-2; 8 bases map to TRBD1. The V and J ends lost 4 bases and 1 base, in that order; junction bases with no gene match: 2. This CDR3 spans 14 amino acids. Germline V gene sequence: CDR1 ENHRY, CDR2 SYGVKD. CDR3 sequence: CAISGGQGNYGYTF. DNA for the CDR3: TGTGCCATCAGTGGAGGACAGGGTAACTATGGCTACACCTTC.

The gene calls are TRBV7-6 and TRBJ2-7; D may be TRBD2 (6 bases). Germline values: CDR1 SGHVS, CDR2 FNYEAQ. V dropped 0 bases and J dropped 6 bases, with 9 bases sitting between them. The CDR3 covers 13 residues. The CDR3 DNA reads as TGTGCCAGCAGCTTAGCGCTCGGGGGCGAGCAGTACTTC. As protein: CASSLALGGEQYF.

This chain links TRBV5-4 with TRBJ2-3; possibly TRBD1 or TRBD2 for D (5 bases each). Looked up from germline, CDR1 is SGHNT and CDR2 is YYREEE (reference sequence). This CDR3 is 16 amino acids long. V lost 1 base to trimming and J lost 2 bases, with 14 bases between them. This chain's CDR3 is CASSLPTGRSTDTQYF. The CDR3 DNA reads TGTGCCAGCAGCTTGCCGACGGGGCGATCCACAGATACGCAGTATTTT.

This clonotype was seen at least ten times. The junction shows a germline mismatch at one end, possibly a read error. This sequence joins TRBV5-1 and TRBJ2-1, with D maybe TRBD2 (5 bases). CDR3 length: 13 residues. Per germline, CDR1 SGHRS and CDR2 YFSETQ. The CDR3: CASSFGLNNEQFF. The CDR3 bases are TGTGCCAGCAGTTTTGGACTCAACAATGAGCAGTTCTTC.

In this sample, this clonotype turned up many times. The chain recombines TRBV5-1 with TRBJ1-2; 7 nucleotides line up with TRBD1. CDR3 length: 16 amino acids. Per germline, CDR1 SGHRS and CDR2 YFSETQ. The V segment lost 4 bases and the J segment 5 bases; nucleotides outside the gene matches: 14. CDR3 sequence (DNA): TGCGCCAGCAGCCCTACTCTCGGACAGGTTTGGTATGGCTACACCTTC. Protein sequence: CASSPTLGQVWYGYTF.

The table lists this clonotype with many counts. The chain links TRBV6-1 to TRBJ2-5; D possibly corresponds to TRBD1 (6 bases). This CDR3 is built from 15 residues. Trimming pared 5 bases from V and 6 bases from J, leaving 19 bases between. Germline CDR1 reads MNHNS; CDR2 reads SASEGT. This CDR3 is CASSNRDLGAQTQYF. In nucleotides, the CDR3 is TGTGCCAGCAGTAACAGGGATTTGGGGGCCCAGACCCAGTACTTC.

This clonotype came up many times. The rearrangement uses TRBV6-2 or TRBV6-3 and TRBJ2-5, with D tentatively TRBD1 (5 bases). The CDR3 covers 15 residues. From germline, CDR1 is MNHEY and CDR2 SVGEGT. The V and J ends lost 4 bases and 1 base respectively, with 13 bases between them. The CDR3 nucleotides are TGTGCCAGCAGTTCGGACACCGGGTTCCAAGAGACCCAGTACTTC. Translating gives CASSSDTGFQETQYF.

This chain joins TRBV6-1 and TRBJ2-1, with 9 positions matching TRBD1. The germline V gene has CDR1 MNHNS and CDR2 SASEGT. V dropped 2 bases and J dropped 5; count of bases not matched to a gene: 4. The CDR3 sequence is 15 residues long. CDR3 sequence (DNA): TGTGCCAGCAGTGAACCAGGGACAGGGAACAATGAGCAGTTCTTC. Its translation is CASSEPGTGNNEQFF.

This clonotype has at least ten counts. V usage is TRBV5-5 and J usage is TRBJ2-3; 11 bases agree with TRBD1. Trimming removed 3 bases from V and 3 bases from J; junction bases left unmatched: 6. CDR3 length: 16 amino acids. Germline V lookup: CDR1 SGHKS, CDR2 YYEKEE (reference sequence). The CDR3 spells CASSSRDRGMTDTQYF. DNA for the CDR3: TGTGCCAGCAGCTCCCGGGACAGGGGGATGACAGATACGCAGTATTTT. Together with reference TRBV5-5 and TRBJ2-3, the CDR3 gives the full variable domain: DAGVTQSPTHLIKTRGQQVTLRCSPISGHKSVSWYQQVLGQGPQFIFQYYEKEERGRGNFPDRFSARQFPNYSSELNVNALLLGDSALYLCASSSRDRGMTDTQYFGPGTRLTVL.

In its sample, this clonotype was seen many times. V is TRBV19 and J is TRBJ1-2; D perhaps matches TRBD1 (6 bases). The V end was cut by 11 bases, the J end by 5 bases, with 12 bases between. Germline CDR1 and CDR2: LNHDA and SQIVND (reference sequence). The CDR3 is made up of 11 amino acids. As DNA, the CDR3 is TGTGCCTGCTCCCAGGGGTATGGCTACACCTTC. Its protein is CACSQGYGYTF.

This clonotype has at least ten counts. V and J are TRBV28 and TRBJ1-2, with TRBD1 matching 7 bases. Germline CDR1 and CDR2: MDHEN and SYDVKM. The CDR3 has 14 amino acids. The trim removed 7 bases at V and 8 bases at J, leaving 13 bases unmatched. The CDR3 nucleotides are TGTGCCAGCACCCAGCGGGCCAGGGGACAGGGCTACACCTTC. Protein: CASTQRARGQGYTF.

This clonotype was detected ten times or more. V usage is TRBV11-2 and J usage is TRBJ1-1; D ambiguous. The CDR3 has 17 amino acids. Germline CDR1 SGHAT, CDR2 FQNNGV. The V end lost 5 bases, the J end lost 3 bases, and 22 bases lay between the germline ends. The CDR3 loop reads CASSPLNPLQRDTEAFF. The CDR3 nucleotides are TGTGCCAGCAGCCCTCTTAATCCACTTCAGAGAGACACTGAAGCTTTCTTT.

This clonotype was counted ten times or more. The chain recombines TRBV6-5 with TRBJ2-5; D not certain. The CDR3 contains 15 residues. Trimming took 6 bases from V and 1 from J, leaving 15 bases between them. CDR1 and CDR2 (germline): MNHEY, SVGAGI. The CDR3 spells CASRERQTLQETQYF. The CDR3 DNA follows: TGTGCCAGCAGGGAGCGACAAACCCTCCAAGAGACCCAGTACTTC.

Many counts were recorded for this clonotype. V gene TRBV7-2 combines with J gene TRBJ1-2; D ambiguous. The CDR3 totals 15 residues. CDR1 is SGHTA and CDR2 is FQGNSA in the germline V gene. Trimming took off 5 bases at V and 3 bases at J, with 16 bases between the two ends. CDR3 sequence reads: CASSLTTSGDYGYTF. For the CDR3, the DNA is TGTGCCAGCAGCCTAACTACGTCAGGCGACTATGGCTACACCTTC. Using reference TRBV7-2 and TRBJ1-2 for the parts outside the CDR3, the full variable domain is GAGVSQSPSNKVTEKGKDVELRCDPISGHTALYWYRQSLGQGLEFLIYFQGNSAPDKSGLPSDRFSAERTGGSVSTLTIQRTQQEDSAVYLCASSLTTSGDYGYTFGSGTRLTVV.

This clonotype came up many times. The V call is TRBV2, the J call TRBJ2-3; D may be TRBD1 (5 bases). Germline V gene data show CDR1 as SNHLY and CDR2 as FYNNEI. CDR3 length: 15 residues. V was trimmed by 7 bases and J by 0 bases, leaving 14 bases between them. The DNA of the CDR3 is TGTGCCAGCAAAAGGGGCTTTAGGAGCACAGATACGCAGTATTTT. Protein product: CASKRGFRSTDTQYF.

This clonotype was observed many times. J is TRBJ2-3 and V is TRBV7-2, with TRBD2 identical over 7 bases. This CDR3 has 16 residues. Trimming at V came to 3 bases and at J to 0 bases, leaving 6 bases not matched to a gene. Looked up from germline, CDR1 is SGHTA and CDR2 is FQGNSA. This CDR3 is CASSLWWRGSTDTQYF. CDR3 in DNA: TGTGCCAGCAGCTTGTGGTGGCGGGGGAGCACAGATACGCAGTATTTT.

This clonotype was recorded at least ten times. This sequence joins TRBV4-1 and TRBJ2-7; 7 nucleotides line up with TRBD1. This CDR3 has 12 residues. J lost 7 bases, V lost 2 bases, and 2 bases had no gene match. Germline values: CDR1 MGHRA, CDR2 YSYEKL. The CDR3 DNA reads TGCGCCAGCAGCCAAACAGGGGAAGAGCAGTACTTC. Amino acid sequence: CASSQTGEEQYF.

The sample holds many counts of this clonotype. The chain has TRBV5-1 and TRBJ1-6, with D hard to call. The length of the CDR3 is 15 residues. Germline V lookup: CDR1 SGHRS, CDR2 YFSETQ. V was pared by 3 bases and J by 10 bases, with 17 bases between. CDR3 bases: TGCGCCAGCAGCTATGTAGGAGGGATGAACTCACCCCTCCACTTT. Translated: CASSYVGGMNSPLHF.

The rearrangement links TRBV20-1 to TRBJ2-1, with 8 bases matching TRBD2. The trim removed 6 bases at V and 1 base at J, leaving 8 bases unmatched. CDR1 is DFQATT and CDR2 is SNEGSKA in the germline V gene (reference sequence). This CDR3 comprises 15 residues. CDR3: CSATGGGVSYNEQFF. Here the CDR3 DNA reads TGCAGTGCCACCGGGGGGGGTGTATCCTACAATGAGCAGTTCTTC.

The chain joins TRBV5-1 to TRBJ2-3; 14 bases line up with TRBD2. There are 17 residues in the CDR3. The ends lost 4 bases at V and 3 bases at J; junction bases unmatched: 7. Germline CDR1 SGHRS, CDR2 YFSETQ. The CDR3 DNA follows: TGCGCCAGCAGCCCGGGACTAGCGGGAGTTTCGACAGATACGCAGTATTTT. It codes for CASSPGLAGVSTDTQYF.